The T cell receptor (beta chain) under discussion was sequenced for a study of blood T cell repertoires in COVID-19. Study context: Sample material is recorded as cDNA or gDNA derived from T cells, B-cell-depleted T cells, or PBMCs.

Libraries were prepared by immunoSEQ multiplex PCR; TCRdb keeps only in-frame clonotypes and omits some of them. Among around 180,000 clones, 70% to 90% were seen once, and the ten largest hold around 9.9%. V was pared by 5 bases and J by 4 bases, with 11 bases between. The CDR3 is 13 residues long. Germline CDR1 is SGHNT and CDR2 is YENEEA. The J gene is TRBJ1-1, the V gene TRBV11-3, with unresolved D. The sample consisted of peripheral blood. The origin of this receptor is a human donor with active or convalescent COVID-19. The donor label of this sample is uncertain. Here the CDR3 DNA reads TGTGCCAGCAGCCTTCTGGGCGTCACTGAAGCTTTCTTT. Translated, it gives CASSLLGVTEAFF.